These 2 T cell receptor beta chains were all obtained from the same sample, sequenced in a study of neurological immune-mediated disorders. TCRdb redid the calling of the 5' RACE reads with MiXCR, one entry per CDR3 protein. The sample includes roughly 90,000 distinct CDR3 sequences, 3% to 4.5% of them seen just once. Sequencing used PBMCs. These receptors came from a woman aged 45-60 years with multiple sclerosis.

This clonotype was seen repeatedly, ten times or more. The chain combines TRBV7-9 with TRBJ2-7, with 10 bases that match TRBD2. The CDR3 totals 14 residues. CDR1 SEHNR and CDR2 FQNEAQ come from the germline V gene (reference sequence). After removal of 7 bases from V and 3 bases from J, the junction contained 6 bases not matched to a gene. CDR3 region: CASTPPSGGYEQYF. Here the CDR3 DNA reads TGTGCCAGCACCCCCCCTAGCGGGGGCTACGAGCAGTACTTC. Supplemented by reference TRBV7-9 and TRBJ2-7, the full variable domain reads DTGVSQNPRHKITKRGQNVTFRCDPISEHNRLYWYRQTLGQGPEFLTYFQNEAQLEKSRLLSDRFSAERPKGSFSTLEIQRTEQGDSAMYLCASTPPSGGYEQYFGPGTRLTVT.

The table lists this clonotype with many counts. The gene calls are TRBV5-1 and TRBJ2-7, with TRBD1 as a possible D gene (5 bases). Germline loops: CDR1 SGHRS, CDR2 YFSETQ. The CDR3 totals 13 residues. V was trimmed by 3 bases and J by 7 bases, leaving 14 bases between them. CDR3 residues: CASSSTDSKEQYF. The DNA of the CDR3 is TGCGCCAGCAGCTCGACCGACAGCAAGGAGCAGTACTTC.